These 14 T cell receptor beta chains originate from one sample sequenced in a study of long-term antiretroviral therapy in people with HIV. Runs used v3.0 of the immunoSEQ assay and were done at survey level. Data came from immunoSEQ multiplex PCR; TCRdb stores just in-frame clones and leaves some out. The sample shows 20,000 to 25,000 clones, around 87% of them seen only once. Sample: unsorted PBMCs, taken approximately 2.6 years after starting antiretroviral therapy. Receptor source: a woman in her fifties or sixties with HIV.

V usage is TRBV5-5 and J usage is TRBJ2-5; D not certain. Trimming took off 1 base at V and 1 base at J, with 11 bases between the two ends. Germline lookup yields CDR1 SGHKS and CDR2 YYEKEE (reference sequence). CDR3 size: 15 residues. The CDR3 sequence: CASSLYRGAQETQYF. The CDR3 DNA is TGTGCCAGCAGCTTGTATCGCGGCGCCCAAGAGACCCAGTACTTC.

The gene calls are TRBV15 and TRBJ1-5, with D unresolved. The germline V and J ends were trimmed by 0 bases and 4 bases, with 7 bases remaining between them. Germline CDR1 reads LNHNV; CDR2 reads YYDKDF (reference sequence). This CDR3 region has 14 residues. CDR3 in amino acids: CATSREPTNQPQHF. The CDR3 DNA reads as TGTGCCACCAGCAGAGAGCCGACTAATCAGCCCCAGCATTTT.

The CDR3 spells CASSSTSGSYEQYF. The CDR3, as DNA: TGCGCCAGCAGCTCCACTAGCGGCTCCTACGAGCAGTACTTC. The chain employs TRBV5-1 and TRBJ2-7; 8 bases agree with TRBD2. Germline CDR1 and CDR2: SGHRS and YFSETQ. The ends lost 3 bases at V and 0 bases at J; junction bases unmatched: 2. CDR3 size: 14 residues. Full variable domain (missing parts from reference TRBV5-1 and TRBJ2-7): KAGVTQTPRYLIKTRGQQVTLSCSPISGHRSVSWYQQTPGQGLQFLFEYFSETQRNKGNFPGRFSGRQFSNSRSEMNVSTLELGDSALYLCASSSTSGSYEQYFGPGTRLTVT.

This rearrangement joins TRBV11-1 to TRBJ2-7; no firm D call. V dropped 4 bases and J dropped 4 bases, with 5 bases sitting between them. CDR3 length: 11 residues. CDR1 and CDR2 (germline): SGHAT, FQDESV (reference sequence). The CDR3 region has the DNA TGTGCCAGCAGCTCGCATTACGAGCAGTACTTC. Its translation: CASSSHYEQYF.

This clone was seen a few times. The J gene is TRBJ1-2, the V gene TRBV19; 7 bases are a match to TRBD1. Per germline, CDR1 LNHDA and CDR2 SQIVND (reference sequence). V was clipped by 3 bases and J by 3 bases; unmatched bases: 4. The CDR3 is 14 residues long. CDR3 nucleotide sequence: TGTGCCAGTAGTATTTATCAGGGGGACTATGGCTACACCTTC. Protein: CASSIYQGDYGYTF.

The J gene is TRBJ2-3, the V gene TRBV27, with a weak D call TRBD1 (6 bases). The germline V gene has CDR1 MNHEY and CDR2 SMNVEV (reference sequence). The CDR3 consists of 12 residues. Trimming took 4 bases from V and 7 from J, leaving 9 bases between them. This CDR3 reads CASSSGTYTQYF. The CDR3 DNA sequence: TGTGCCAGCAGTTCTGGGACATATACGCAGTATTTT.

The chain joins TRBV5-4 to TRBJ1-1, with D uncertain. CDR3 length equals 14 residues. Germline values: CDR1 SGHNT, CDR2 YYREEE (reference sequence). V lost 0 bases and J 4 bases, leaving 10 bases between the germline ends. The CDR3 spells CASSLAGKLTEAFF. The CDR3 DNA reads TGTGCCAGCAGCTTGGCCGGCAAGCTCACTGAAGCTTTCTTT. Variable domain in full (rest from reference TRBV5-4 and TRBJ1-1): ETGVTQSPTHLIKTRGQQVTLRCSSQSGHNTVSWYQQALGQGPQFIFQYYREEENGRGNFPPRFSGLQFPNYSSELNVNALELDDSALYLCASSLAGKLTEAFFGQGTRLTVV.

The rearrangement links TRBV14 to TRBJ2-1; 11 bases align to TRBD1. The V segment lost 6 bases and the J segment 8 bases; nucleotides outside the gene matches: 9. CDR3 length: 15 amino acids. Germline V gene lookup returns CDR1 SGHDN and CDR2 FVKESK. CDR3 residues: CASSAMDRGRHEQFF. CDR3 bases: TGTGCCAGCAGTGCTATGGACAGGGGGCGCCATGAGCAGTTCTTC. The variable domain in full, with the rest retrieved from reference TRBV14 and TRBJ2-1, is EAGVTQFPSHSVIEKGQTVTLRCDPISGHDNLYWYRRVMGKEIKFLLHFVKESKQDESGMPNNRFLAERTGGTYSTLKVQPAELEDSGVYFCASSAMDRGRHEQFFGPGTRLTVL.

The CDR3 DNA is TGTGCCACCAGCAGAGTGCTAGCGGGATCCTACAATGAGCAGTTCTTC. Its protein product is CATSRVLAGSYNEQFF. The chain links TRBV15 to TRBJ2-1, with TRBD2 identical over 9 bases. V was clipped by 1 base and J by 1 base; unmatched bases: 2. This CDR3 has 16 residues. Germline-derived CDR1 and CDR2 are LNHNV and YYDKDF (reference sequence).

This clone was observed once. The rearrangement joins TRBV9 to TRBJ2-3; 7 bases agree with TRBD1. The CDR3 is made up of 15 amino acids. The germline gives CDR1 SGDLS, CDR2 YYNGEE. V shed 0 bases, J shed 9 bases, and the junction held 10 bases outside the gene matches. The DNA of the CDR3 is TGTGCCAGCAGCGTAGAGGGACAGCCTAGGGGGACGCAGTATTTT. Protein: CASSVEGQPRGTQYF.

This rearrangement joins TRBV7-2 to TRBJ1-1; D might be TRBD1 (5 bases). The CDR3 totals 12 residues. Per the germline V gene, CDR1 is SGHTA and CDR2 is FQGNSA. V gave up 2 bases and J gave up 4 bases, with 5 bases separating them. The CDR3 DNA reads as TGTGCCAGCAGCTTAAGGGGCACTGAAGCTTTCTTT. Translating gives CASSLRGTEAFF.

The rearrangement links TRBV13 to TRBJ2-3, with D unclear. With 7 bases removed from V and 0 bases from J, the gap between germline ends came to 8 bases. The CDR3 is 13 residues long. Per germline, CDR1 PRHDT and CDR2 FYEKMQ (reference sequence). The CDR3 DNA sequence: TGTGCCAGCATGTCGGGTAGCACAGATACGCAGTATTTT. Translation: CASMSGSTDTQYF.

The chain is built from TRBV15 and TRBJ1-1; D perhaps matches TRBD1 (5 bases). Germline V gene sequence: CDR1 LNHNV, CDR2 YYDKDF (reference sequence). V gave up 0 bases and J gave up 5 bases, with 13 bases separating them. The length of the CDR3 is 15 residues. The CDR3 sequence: CATSRDRGVWTEAFF. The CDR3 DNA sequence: TGTGCCACCAGCAGAGATCGAGGGGTCTGGACTGAAGCTTTCTTT. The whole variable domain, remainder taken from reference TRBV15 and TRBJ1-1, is DAMVIQNPRYQVTQFGKPVTLSCSQTLNHNVMYWYQQKSSQAPKLLFHYYDKDFNNEADTPDNFQSRRPNTSFCFLDIRSPGLGDTAMYLCATSRDRGVWTEAFFGQGTRLTVV.

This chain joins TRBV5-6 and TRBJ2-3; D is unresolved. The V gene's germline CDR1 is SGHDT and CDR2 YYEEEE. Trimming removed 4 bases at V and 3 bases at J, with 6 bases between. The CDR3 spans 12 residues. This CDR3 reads CASSPRTDTQYF. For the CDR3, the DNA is TGTGCCAGCAGCCCACGAACAGATACGCAGTATTTT.